The 21 T cell receptor beta chains below were found in one sample sequenced in a study of breast tumors, draining lymph nodes, adjacent tissues. The lymph nodes were axillary draining lymph nodes from breast cancer patients. TCRdb recomputed calls from the multiplex PCR reads with MiXCR, one row per CDR3 protein. The table has about 110,000 distinct CDR3 sequences, under 40% seen once; the top ten hold around 5.9%. The specimen sequenced was axillary lymph node tissue. The origin of the receptors is a female donor with breast cancer. Some clones in this sample may be carry-over from other donors' samples.

Notes on this clonotype: This may come from a read error, since a much larger clone is one base off. The V call is TRBV27, the J call TRBJ2-3; 7 nucleotides align to TRBD1. In germline, CDR1 is MNHEY, CDR2 SMNVEV (reference sequence). V shed 3 bases, J shed 0 bases, and the junction held 3 bases outside the gene matches. The CDR3 covers 15 residues. The CDR3 reads CASSFGTASTDTQYF. Written as DNA, the CDR3 is TGTGCCAGCAGTTTCGGGACAGCTAGCACAGATACGCAGTATTTT.

This sequence joins TRBV6-6 and TRBJ1-3; 7 nucleotides line up with TRBD1. After removal of 3 bases from V and 0 bases from J, the junction contained 5 bases not matched to a gene. Germline lookup yields CDR1 MNHNY and CDR2 SVGAGI (reference sequence). The CDR3 extends over 16 amino acids. DNA for the CDR3: TGTGCCAGCAGTTATAACCGGGACAGCTCTGGAAACACCATATATTTT. Protein product: CASSYNRDSSGNTIYF.

The rearrangement links TRBV27 to TRBJ2-2, with 9 bases aligning to TRBD2. Per germline, CDR1 MNHEY and CDR2 SMNVEV (reference sequence). V lost 5 bases and J lost 5; bases outside the gene matches: 9. There are 16 residues in the CDR3. CDR3 in amino acids: CASSLGAGGRTGELFF. Here the CDR3 DNA reads TGTGCCAGCAGTCTCGGGGCGGGGGGGCGGACCGGGGAGCTGTTTTTT.

This clonotype was counted a few times. V gene TRBV15 combines with J gene TRBJ2-1; either TRBD1 or TRBD2 may supply D (5 bases each). The V end lost 5 bases, the J end lost 12 bases, and 23 bases lay between the germline ends. The germline V gene has CDR1 LNHNV and CDR2 YYDKDF (reference sequence). The CDR3 consists of 15 residues. The CDR3 nucleotides read TGTGCCACCAGCGACTTTAGGGACGACTACGATGGGCAGTTCTTC. It encodes CATSDFRDDYDGQFF.

This clonotype was detected many times. The rearrangement uses TRBV7-9 and TRBJ2-6, with TRBD1 identical over 9 bases. Germline V gene sequence: CDR1 SEHNR, CDR2 FQNEAQ (reference sequence). V dropped 3 bases and J dropped 0; count of bases not matched to a gene: 6. The CDR3 has 18 amino acids. In DNA form, the CDR3 reads TGTGCCAGCAGCTTGGGACAGGGCCTCTTCTCTGGGGCCAACGTCCTGACTTTC. It is translated as CASSLGQGLFSGANVLTF.

Ten or more counts support this clonotype. This chain joins TRBV6-5 and TRBJ2-1; D gene uncertain. Per the germline V gene, CDR1 is MNHEY and CDR2 is SVGAGI. This CDR3 has 15 residues. The germline V and J ends were trimmed by 6 bases and 0 bases, with 12 bases remaining between them. For the CDR3, the DNA is TGTGCCAGCAGCCGACACGGCAGCTCCTACAATGAGCAGTTCTTC. This translates into CASSRHGSSYNEQFF.

This clonotype has a handful of counts. Mismatch with germline at one junction end may stem from a read error. This sequence joins TRBV6-5 and TRBJ2-1, with TRBD2 identical over 10 bases. The CDR3 consists of 15 residues. The germline V gene has CDR1 MNHEY and CDR2 SVGAGI. The CDR3 region is CASSHSASGRGEQFF. In nucleotides, the CDR3 is TGTGCCAGCAGTCACTCTGCTAGCGGGAGAGGTGAGCAGTTCTTC.

The chain has TRBV5-5 and TRBJ1-1; TRBD1 matches at 8 bases. Germline V CDR1 and CDR2: SGHKS, YYEKEE (reference sequence). This CDR3 is built from 16 residues. The V segment lost 5 bases and the J segment 2 bases; nucleotides outside the gene matches: 11. CDR3 amino acids: CASRYPTGARNTEAFF. DNA of the CDR3: TGTGCCAGCAGATATCCGACAGGGGCGCGAAACACTGAAGCTTTCTTT.

This clonotype was recorded many times. This chain links TRBV11-1 with TRBJ2-3; D is ambiguous. Trimming removed 5 bases from V and 2 bases from J, with 11 bases in between. The CDR3 consists of 14 residues. CDR1 SGHAT and CDR2 FQDESV come from the germline V gene (reference sequence). In nucleotides, the CDR3 is TGTGCCAGCAGCCCGTTCGGGCACACAGATACGCAGTATTTT. Its protein product is CASSPFGHTDTQYF.

The gene calls are TRBV4-1 and TRBJ1-1, with a weak D call TRBD1 (5 bases). This CDR3 is 15 amino acids long. V lost 0 bases, J lost 3 bases, and 11 bases lay in between. CDR1 MGHRA and CDR2 YSYEKL come from the germline V gene. Here the CDR3 reads CASSQDWAGYTEAFF. Here the CDR3 DNA reads TGCGCCAGCAGCCAAGATTGGGCAGGGTACACTGAAGCTTTCTTT.

This clonotype was counted ten times or more. This chain uses TRBV20-1 with TRBJ2-2; D might be TRBD2 (5 bases). Trimming took 3 bases from V and 5 from J, leaving 10 bases between them. Germline CDR1 and CDR2: DFQATT and SNEGSKA (reference sequence). This CDR3 spans 13 amino acids. CDR3 coding DNA: TGCAGTGCTAGCGAGGGTAATACCGGGGAGCTGTTTTTT. It yields the protein CSASEGNTGELFF.

This clonotype was seen many times. CDR3 region: CASSSPGVGETQYF. The DNA for the CDR3 is TGTGCCAGCAGTTCCCCAGGGGTCGGAGAGACCCAGTACTTC. The chain combines TRBV27 with TRBJ2-5, with a tentative D call TRBD1 (6 bases). The ends were cut back, 4 bases at V and 4 bases at J, with 13 bases in the middle. Germline assignment: CDR1 MNHEY and CDR2 SMNVEV (reference sequence). This CDR3 has 14 amino acids.

The CDR3, as DNA: TGTGCCACCAGTGACTACGGTCAAGAGACCCAGTACTTC. Its protein is CATSDYGQETQYF. This rearrangement joins TRBV24-1 to TRBJ2-5; D not certain. CDR1 and CDR2 from the germline V gene are KGHDR and SFDVKD. V was pared by 4 bases and J by 2 bases, with 7 bases between. CDR3 length: 13 residues.

This clonotype was detected ten times or more. The chain employs TRBV6-6 and TRBJ2-7; a possible D gene is TRBD2 (6 bases). The CDR3 contains 14 residues. Trimming cost V 6 bases and J 1 base, with 13 bases left between them. In germline, CDR1 is MNHNY, CDR2 SVGAGI (reference sequence). The chain's CDR3 is CASRNQGLSYEQYF. The CDR3 region has the DNA TGTGCCAGCAGGAACCAGGGACTTTCCTACGAGCAGTACTTC.

This clonotype has more than one count but fewer than ten. A clone one base away is much larger, so this may be a read error. The chain joins TRBV29-1 to TRBJ2-4; TRBD1 aligns across 8 bases. The CDR3 is 12 amino acids. Germline loops: CDR1 SQVTM, CDR2 ANQGSEA. V lost 6 bases to trimming and J lost 9 bases; unmatched junction nucleotides: 7. CDR3 nucleotides: TGCAGCGTCGGGACAGGTGAAAGCATTCAGTACTTC. Its translation: CSVGTGESIQYF.

In its sample, this clonotype was seen many times. The CDR3 DNA reads as TGTGCCAGCAGCCTAACGGCCAGACTAGCGGGAGGAAGCGAGCAGTACTTC. The encoded protein is CASSLTARLAGGSEQYF. The chain couples TRBV27 to TRBJ2-7, with TRBD2 matching 13 bases. CDR3 size: 17 residues. CDR1 MNHEY and CDR2 SMNVEV come from the germline V gene (reference sequence). The J segment lost 6 bases and the V segment lost 6 bases, leaving 14 bases of the junction unmatched.

In its sample, this clonotype was seen many times. The rearrangement joins TRBV3-2 to TRBJ2-3; the table's D call of TRBD2 was not tested on the DNA. TRBV3-2 is a documented pseudogene. The CDR3 covers 18 residues. The CDR3 loop reads CASSPGVGESGARDTQYF. DNA of the CDR3: TGTGCCAGCAGCCCTGGCGTAGGTGAGTCTGGGGCTAGGGATACGCAGTATTTT.

The sample holds many counts of this clonotype. A read error is possible here, since a much larger clone lies one base away. The J gene is TRBJ2-1, the V gene TRBV6-6; 10 nucleotides line up with TRBD2. The CDR3 contains 15 residues. V lost 5 bases and J lost 8; bases outside the gene matches: 9. Germline V lookup: CDR1 MNHNY, CDR2 SVGAGI (reference sequence). The CDR3 region is CASSHQRGGRDEQFF. CDR3 bases: TGTGCCAGCAGTCATCAGCGGGGGGGCCGCGATGAGCAGTTCTTC.

This clonotype showed up many times. J is TRBJ2-1 and V is TRBV27; a weak D match, TRBD2 (5 bases). Trimming pared 2 bases from V and 2 bases from J, leaving 13 bases between. The CDR3 runs to 16 residues. Looked up from germline, CDR1 is MNHEY and CDR2 is SMNVEV (reference sequence). CDR3 amino acids: CASSLKSLAPYNEQFF. The DNA of the CDR3 is TGTGCCAGCAGTTTAAAGAGTCTAGCCCCCTACAATGAGCAGTTCTTC.

In regard to this clonotype: Relative to the germline gene, one junction end is altered; a read error may explain this. This chain links TRBV7-3 with TRBJ2-1; 8 bases are shared with TRBD2. The CDR3 spans 16 residues. CDR1 is SGHTA, CDR2 FQGTGA, per germline. The CDR3 DNA reads as TGTGCCAGCGGCCCCACAGCGGGGGCGGGTTACAGTGAGCAGTTCTTC. This sequence encodes CASGPTAGAGYSEQFF.

This clonotype appeared many times. The junction and the germline gene differ at one end; a read error may be behind it. The chain joins TRBV20-1 to TRBJ1-5, with D unclear. Germline V lookup: CDR1 DFQATT, CDR2 SNEGSKA (reference sequence). The CDR3 loop spans 14 amino acids. The CDR3: CSARVRGPNPPQHF. The CDR3 coding sequence is TGCAGTGCTAGAGTCCGGGGTCCCAATCCGCCCCAGCATTTT.